These T cell receptor beta chains were read from a single sample in a study of tumor-infiltrating lymphocytes in oesophageal squamous cell carcinoma. TCRdb processed the PCR reads anew with MiXCR; each CDR3 protein has one entry. This table holds 15,000 to 20,000 distinct CDR3 sequences, about 50% found once. The sample taken for sequencing was esophageal tumor tissue. The receptors stem from a male donor with esophageal squamous cell carcinoma. CDR3s include the opening cysteine and the closing phenylalanine or tryptophan.

CASSLGQGKDTQYF	TRBJ2-3	14	TRBV7-6
CASSLGGGLYEQFF	NA	14	TRBV7-2
CASSSTGDSYNEQFF	TRBJ2-1	15	TRBV27
CASSPSGRAAKLFF	TRBJ2-2	14	TRBV28
CASSSSGRNSGNTIYF	TRBJ1-3	16	TRBV7-2
CASSLASTGYETQYF	TRBJ2-5	15	TRBV7-7
CSAPIWGSSSYEQYF	NA	15	TRBV20-1
CASRPGPHEQFF	NA	12	TRBV7-4
CASSFQGAGTEAFF	NA	14	TRBV7-2
CASSLGGTGGGDTEAFF	TRBJ1-1	17	TRBV7-9
CASSLMAQETQYF	TRBJ2-5	13	TRBV7-3
CASSYRTKETQYF	NA	13	TRBV6-6
CASSFIRDGYTGELFF	TRBJ2-2	16	TRBV28
CASRVTSDYYNEQFF	TRBJ2-1	15	TRBV2
CASRSRQGANTGELFF	NA	16	TRBV12-3/TRBV12-4
CASIPSGANVLTF	TRBJ2-6	13	TRBV7-9
CASSSNQETQYF	TRBJ2-5	12	TRBV5-4
CASSWGQSNDSPLHF	TRBJ2-7	15	TRBV7-2
CASRATSGRYNEQFF	NA	15	TRBV12-3/TRBV12-4
CASRPAGNMGQETQYF	NA	16	TRBV19
CASSSQGYEQYF	NA	12	TRBV11-2
CASSLKQGGYGYTF	TRBJ1-2	14	TRBV7-8
CASSLGGSASYGYTF	TRBJ1-2	15	TRBV7-2
CASSLWDRGSNTGELFF	TRBJ2-2	17	TRBV7-6
CASKDTREEGYEQYF	TRBJ2-7	15	TRBV7-9
CASSFLGEDEQFF	NA	13	TRBV7-3
CASSLALSSGSRETQYF	TRBJ2-5	17	TRBV7-2
CASSIIAGVTNEQFF	NA	15	TRBV7-2
CASRKGKTQYF	TRBJ2-5	11	TRBV5-6
CASSGGRSYEQYF	NA	13	TRBV7-2
CASSRGVSSGANVLTF	TRBJ2-6	16	TRBV28
CASSSTGGPYNEQFF	TRBJ2-1	15	TRBV7-3
CASSEDDLGYEQYF	NA	14	TRBV2
CASSLPPNTQYF	NA	12	TRBV28
CASSPGQGIGGYTF	NA	14	TRBV7-3
CASSQQLVLLEQYF	TRBJ2-7	14	TRBV7-2
CASSFEGQSDEQFF	TRBJ2-1	14	TRBV7-6
CASSLLAGGYTF	TRBJ1-2	12	TRBV12-3/TRBV12-4
CASSYSRSETSTDTQYF	TRBJ2-3	17	TRBV6-5
CASSPSVVPDTQYF	TRBJ2-3	14	TRBV7-2
CAIKSGNSGNTIYF	TRBJ1-3	14	TRBV10-3
CASSKGLAGQETQYF	TRBJ2-5	15	TRBV7-3
CASSLQQGRDGYTF	TRBJ1-2	14	TRBV7-2
CASSLPYNEQFF	NA	12	TRBV7-6
CASSPTGGGGETQYF	TRBJ2-5	15	TRBV7-9
CASSLVEDEQFF	NA	12	TRBV7-4
CASRSGGTGSVEQYF	TRBJ2-7	15	TRBV28
CASRRLDSNQPQHF	TRBJ1-5	14	TRBV10-2
CASSNREGETQYF	TRBJ2-5	13	TRBV19
CASSQTGRENYGYTF	TRBJ1-2	15	TRBV4-1
CASSYNLAGTYEQYF	TRBJ2-7	15	TRBV7-2